The 14 T cell receptor beta chains below all came from one sample that was sequenced in a study of cytomegalovirus exposure and HLA in healthy donors. Primers for the PCR totalled 60 Vbeta and 13 Jbeta. Profiling relied on immunoSEQ multiplex PCR, and the TCRdb table lists in-frame clones only, not all of them. This sample has 150,000 to 200,000 clones, with 55% to 65% found just once. Input material: PBMCs. These receptors all come from a man aged 35 to 55 in good health and CMV-seronegative.

This clone showed up just a few times. The chain recombines TRBV5-1 with TRBJ1-1; D ambiguous. The V gene lost 5 bases and the J gene lost 4 bases, with 9 bases spanning the gap. This CDR3 spans 12 amino acids. CDR1 and CDR2 from the germline V gene are SGHRS and YFSETQ. Here the CDR3 reads CASRSSGTEAFF. In nucleotides, the CDR3 is TGCGCCAGCAGGTCGTCCGGCACTGAAGCTTTCTTT.

The rearrangement links TRBV11-3 to TRBJ2-2; D ambiguous. The CDR3 sequence is 14 residues long. V shed 0 bases and J shed 5 bases, with 7 bases lying between them. Looked up from germline, CDR1 is SGHNT and CDR2 is YENEEA. The CDR3 spells CASSLEADTGELFF. CDR3 nucleotides: TGTGCCAGCAGCTTAGAGGCGGATACCGGGGAGCTGTTTTTT. The whole variable domain, remainder taken from reference TRBV11-3 and TRBJ2-2, is EAGVVQSPRYKIIEKKQPVAFWCNPISGHNTLYWYLQNLGQGPELLIRYENEEAVDDSQLPKDRFSAERLKGVDSTLKIQPAELGDSAVYLCASSLEADTGELFFGEGSRLTVL.

V is TRBV29-1 and J is TRBJ1-2, with a weak D call TRBD1 (6 bases). Germline lookup yields CDR1 SQVTM and CDR2 ANQGSEA. Trimming took 7 bases from V and 4 from J, leaving 19 bases between them. The CDR3 is 14 amino acids. The CDR3: CSAPLGGGGYGYTF. CDR3 in DNA: TGCAGCGCTCCCCTAGGGGGGGGTGGCTATGGCTACACCTTC.

In the case of this clone: This sample includes further DNA sequences coding for the same CDR3. The chain has TRBV27 and TRBJ1-6, with D perhaps TRBD1 (6 bases). V was pared by 5 bases and J by 7 bases, with 12 bases between. This CDR3 region has 14 residues. The germline CDR1 and CDR2 sequences are MNHEY and SMNVEV (reference sequence). CDR3 sequence reads: CASSHREGNSPLHF. In nucleotides, the CDR3 is TGTGCCAGCAGTCACAGGGAAGGAAATTCACCCCTCCACTTT.

The chain combines TRBV18 with TRBJ1-4; 7 nucleotides agree with TRBD1. CDR1 and CDR2 (germline): KGHSH, LQKENI. The J segment lost 8 bases and the V segment lost 4 bases, leaving 7 bases of the junction unmatched. CDR3 length: 14 residues. The CDR3 reads CASSLPTGAEKLFF. Written as DNA, the CDR3 is TGTGCCAGCTCACTTCCCACAGGGGCGGAAAAACTGTTTTTT.

The chain uses TRBV7-9 and TRBJ2-5; D is possibly TRBD1 (6 bases). CDR3 length: 13 amino acids. Trimming took 5 bases from V and 3 from J, leaving 10 bases between them. Per germline, CDR1 SEHNR and CDR2 FQNEAQ (reference sequence). The CDR3 nucleotides read TGTGCCAGCAGCCTCAGGGGAAAAGAGACCCAGTACTTC. Translation gives CASSLRGKETQYF.

V usage is TRBV29-1 and J usage is TRBJ2-4, with a weak D call TRBD2 (6 bases). The CDR3 covers 16 residues. In germline, CDR1 is SQVTM, CDR2 ANQGSEA. V gave up 4 bases and J gave up 2 bases, with 18 bases separating them. CDR3 nucleotide sequence: TGCAGCGTTGCCGGTATCGGGGGAAAGCCCAAAAACATTCAGTACTTC. It yields the protein CSVAGIGGKPKNIQYF.

This clone has just a few counts. The chain combines TRBV7-2 with TRBJ1-5, with D unresolved. The CDR3 totals 14 residues. The V end lost 7 bases, the J end lost 1 base, and 11 bases lay between the germline ends. The V gene's germline CDR1 is SGHTA and CDR2 FQGNSA. The CDR3 here is CASKTGGSNQPQHF. The CDR3 coding sequence is TGTGCCAGCAAGACGGGAGGGAGCAATCAGCCCCAGCATTTT.

This rearrangement joins TRBV6-5 to TRBJ1-1; D unresolved. CDR1 and CDR2 from the germline V gene are MNHEY and SVGAGI. Between the trimmed V and J ends, which lost 6 bases and 1 base, there was a span of 12 bases. The length of the CDR3 is 14 residues. CDR3 sequence (DNA): TGTGCCAGCAGCCCGCGAGGAGGGAACACTGAAGCTTTCTTT. Its protein product is CASSPRGGNTEAFF.

The chain links TRBV6-1 to TRBJ2-1; 7 bases align to TRBD2. V trimming: 7 bases; J trimming: 9 bases; junction bases outside the gene matches: 15. The germline V gene encodes CDR1 MNHNS and CDR2 SASEGT. The CDR3 totals 15 residues. The DNA of the CDR3 is TGTGCCAGCAAGATCGGGGCGGGAGTAAGAAGTGAGCAGTTCTTC. It yields the protein CASKIGAGVRSEQFF.

The chain couples TRBV2 to TRBJ2-7; no reliable D call. The CDR3 spans 14 residues. The germline CDR1 and CDR2 sequences are SNHLY and FYNNEI. V lost 7 bases and J lost 2, with 15 bases in between. The CDR3 DNA reads as TGTGCCAGCATGAAGGAGATACTTACCTACGAGCAGTACTTC. Translating gives CASMKEILTYEQYF.

The chain employs TRBV7-9 and TRBJ2-6; TRBD1 might be the D (6 bases). V was cut by 6 bases and J by 0 bases, with 15 bases left in between. Germline CDR1 is SEHNR and CDR2 is FQNEAQ (reference sequence). This CDR3 is built from 17 residues. The CDR3 region is CASSLPRGSSGANVLTF. The CDR3 DNA reads TGTGCCAGCAGTTTACCCAGGGGAAGCTCTGGGGCCAACGTCCTGACTTTC.

The chain combines TRBV15 with TRBJ2-5; TRBD2 aligns across 13 bases. Trimming cost V 5 bases and J 2 bases; bases outside gene matches: 2. The germline V gene encodes CDR1 LNHNV and CDR2 YYDKDF (reference sequence). This CDR3 is built from 15 residues. The CDR3 loop reads CATSPGLAGQETQYF. Written as DNA, the CDR3 is TGTGCCACCAGCCCGGGACTAGCGGGACAAGAGACCCAGTACTTC.

CDR3 DNA: TGTGCCAGCAGTTACAGCTCGGGACAGGGGGCAAGCGAGCAGTACTTC. Its translation: CASSYSSGQGASEQYF. The V and J genes are TRBV6-6 and TRBJ2-7; TRBD1 agrees at 12 bases. CDR3 length: 16 amino acids. Germline CDR1 reads MNHNY; CDR2 reads SVGAGI (reference sequence). V shed 2 bases and J 6 bases; nucleotides not matched to a gene: 8.